The rows below give T cell receptor beta chains drawn from one sample of a study of cytomegalovirus exposure and HLA in healthy donors. Data came from immunoSEQ multiplex PCR; TCRdb stores just in-frame clones and leaves some out. This sample has 210,000 or so clones; approximately 80% occur once, and the top ten carry roughly a sixth. The sample consisted of PBMCs. The receptors derive from a middle-aged man in good health and CMV-seronegative. The CDR3 runs from the conserved cysteine through the conserved F or W. The order of the fields is J gene, clone size, D gene, V gene, CDR3 DNA, CDR3 protein. D genes are given only for firm matches. Expanded clones are given a class, and other clones once, few, many or no size at all.

J gene: TRBJ1-2
clone size: once
D gene: .
V gene: TRBV5-6
CDR3 DNA: TGTGCCAGCAGCTTGGCAGGTCTGTCTAACTATGGCTACACCTTC
CDR3 protein: CASSLAGLSNYGYTF

J gene: TRBJ1-4
clone size: .
D gene: TRBD1
V gene: TRBV7-9
CDR3 DNA: TGTTCCAGCACCGTGACAGGGGGGGATGAAAAACTGTTTTTT
CDR3 protein: CSSTVTGGDEKLFF

J gene: TRBJ2-1
clone size: once
D gene: TRBD1
V gene: TRBV2
CDR3 DNA: TGTGCCAGCAGTATTACGATCGGGACAGGGGATTACAATGAGCAGTTCTTC
CDR3 protein: CASSITIGTGDYNEQFF

J gene: TRBJ1-2
clone size: .
D gene: .
V gene: TRBV29-1
CDR3 DNA: TGCAGCGTTTTGGTTTCTCGGTATGGCTACACCTTC
CDR3 protein: CSVLVSRYGYTF

J gene: TRBJ1-5
clone size: .
D gene: TRBD1
V gene: TRBV4-1
CDR3 DNA: TGCGCCAGCAGCCAAGCGGGACAGACCAATCAGCCCCAGCATTTT
CDR3 protein: CASSQAGQTNQPQHF

J gene: TRBJ2-7
clone size: .
D gene: TRBD1
V gene: TRBV2
CDR3 DNA: TGTGCCAGCAGTGTTCAGGGACAGAATTACGAGCAGTACTTC
CDR3 protein: CASSVQGQNYEQYF

J gene: TRBJ2-1
clone size: .
D gene: TRBD1
V gene: TRBV18
CDR3 DNA: TGTGCCAGCTCAGGGACAGGGGAGAACAATGAGCAGTTCTTC
CDR3 protein: CASSGTGENNEQFF

J gene: TRBJ1-2
clone size: .
D gene: .
V gene: TRBV6-1
CDR3 DNA: TGTGCCAGCAGTGAAAGTGGTTGGGGGGGCCTTGGCTACACCTTC
CDR3 protein: CASSESGWGGLGYTF

J gene: TRBJ2-5
clone size: .
D gene: .
V gene: TRBV5-6
CDR3 DNA: TGTGCCAGCAGCTTTCGACTGCAAACCGAAGAGACCCAGTACTTC
CDR3 protein: CASSFRLQTEETQYF

J gene: TRBJ1-5
clone size: once
D gene: .
V gene: TRBV19
CDR3 DNA: TGTGCCAGTAGTATCAGGAGAAGGGAGCAAGGTCAGCCCCAGCATTTT
CDR3 protein: CASSIRRREQGQPQHF

J gene: TRBJ2-7
clone size: .
D gene: .
V gene: TRBV9
CDR3 DNA: TGTGCCAGCAGCCCTCACCCGGCCTCAAACGGGGAGCAGTACTTC
CDR3 protein: CASSPHPASNGEQYF

J gene: TRBJ1-1
clone size: once
D gene: TRBD1
V gene: TRBV5-6
CDR3 DNA: TGTGCCAGCAGCTCCCGGGGCGGGACAGGGAACACTGAAGCTTTCTTT
CDR3 protein: CASSSRGGTGNTEAFF

J gene: TRBJ2-3
clone size: .
D gene: .
V gene: TRBV5-1
CDR3 DNA: TGCGCCAGCAGCTTGGGGTCTGCGGGCCGTAGCACAGATACGCAGTATTTT
CDR3 protein: CASSLGSAGRSTDTQYF

J gene: TRBJ1-4
clone size: .
D gene: TRBD1
V gene: TRBV6-5
CDR3 DNA: TGTGCCAGCAGCCCGGACAGGGGGCGGGAAAAACTGTTTTTT
CDR3 protein: CASSPDRGREKLFF

J gene: TRBJ1-1
clone size: .
D gene: .
V gene: TRBV4-3
CDR3 DNA: TGCGCCAGCAGCCAAGATATGGCGGTGGGCACTGAAGCTTTCTTT
CDR3 protein: CASSQDMAVGTEAFF

J gene: TRBJ1-4
clone size: .
D gene: .
V gene: TRBV4-1
CDR3 DNA: TGCGCCAGCAGCCAAGAGGTAAAAGCCGGGTCCGAACTGTTTTTT
CDR3 protein: CASSQEVKAGSELFF

J gene: TRBJ1-4
clone size: .
D gene: .
V gene: TRBV19
CDR3 DNA: TGTGCCAGTAAACCCGGGACACCTCTCCCGAGGGGTAATGAAAAACTGTTTTTT
CDR3 protein: CASKPGTPLPRGNEKLFF

J gene: TRBJ2-7
clone size: .
D gene: TRBD2
V gene: TRBV4-2
CDR3 DNA: TGTGCCAGCAGCCAAACAGCGGGAGCGAGCTCCTACGAGCAGTACTTC
CDR3 protein: CASSQTAGASSYEQYF

J gene: TRBJ2-1
clone size: .
D gene: TRBD2
V gene: TRBV5-4
CDR3 DNA: TGTGCCAGCAGCCCCGGGACTAGCGGTCCTAATGAGCAGTTCTTC
CDR3 protein: CASSPGTSGPNEQFF

J gene: TRBJ2-7
clone size: many
D gene: TRBD2
V gene: TRBV4-1
CDR3 DNA: TGCGCCAGCAGCCAGGTGACTAGCGGGATCCTCTACGAGCAGTACTTC
CDR3 protein: CASSQVTSGILYEQYF

J gene: TRBJ2-7
clone size: few
D gene: .
V gene: TRBV19
CDR3 DNA: TGTGCCAGTAGTATAGGGGCAGGGTTTGGTGAGCAGTACTTC
CDR3 protein: CASSIGAGFGEQYF

J gene: TRBJ2-3
clone size: .
D gene: TRBD2
V gene: TRBV2
CDR3 DNA: TGTGCCAGCAGTGGCAGCGGGAGGCGCGCAGATACGCAGTATTTT
CDR3 protein: CASSGSGRRADTQYF

J gene: TRBJ2-7
clone size: .
D gene: TRBD2
V gene: TRBV19
CDR3 DNA: TGTGCCAGTAGAGTAGCGGGGCGCAGCTCCTACGAGCAGTACTTC
CDR3 protein: CASRVAGRSSYEQYF

J gene: TRBJ2-1
clone size: .
D gene: TRBD2
V gene: TRBV28
CDR3 DNA: TGTGCCAGCAGTTTAAGGGGACTAGCGGGAGTCCCGTCCTACAATGAGCAGTTCTTC
CDR3 protein: CASSLRGLAGVPSYNEQFF